A selection of T cell receptor beta chains follows, all from one sample in a study of shared clonotypes between healthy human individuals. Method: immunoSEQ multiplex PCR; TCRdb's copy keeps in-frame clones and lacks some. The table includes some 2.1 million clones, about 95% detected once. The sequencing sample was made of naive CD8+ T cells sorted from blood. The receptors originated from a man between 18 and 29 years old in good health. Each CDR3 is given with its conserved first and last residue. The D gene is left open where the match is weak. For some rows the clone size is stated as once, few or many, or as a class when expanded; others skip it.

abundance,d_gene,v_gene,j_gene,CDR3aa,CDR3nt
once,TRBD2,TRBV6-1,TRBJ2-7,CASSEFGGASGVYEQYF,TGTGCCAGCAGTGAATTCGGAGGGGCTAGCGGGGTCTACGAGCAGTACTTC
NA,NA,TRBV6-6,TRBJ2-3,CASSYDLNTQYF,TGTGCCAGCAGTTACGATCTGAATACGCAGTATTTT
NA,TRBD1,TRBV7-9,TRBJ2-1,CASSSPEGAPYNEQFF,TGTGCCAGCAGCTCTCCCGAGGGGGCCCCCTACAATGAGCAGTTCTTC
NA,NA,TRBV9,TRBJ2-5,CASTANGDWGETQYF,TGTGCCAGCACCGCAAACGGGGACTGGGGAGAGACCCAGTACTTC
NA,NA,TRBV7-9,TRBJ2-5,CASSELGETQYF,TGTGCCAGCAGCGAACTAGGGGAGACCCAGTACTTC
NA,NA,TRBV10-3,TRBJ2-2,CAISVGTNTGELFF,TGTGCCATCAGTGTAGGGACGAACACCGGGGAGCTGTTTTTT
NA,NA,TRBV4-1,TRBJ2-7,CASSQRDTSYEQYF,TGCGCCAGCAGCCAACGAGACACATCCTACGAGCAGTACTTC
NA,NA,TRBV7-7,TRBJ2-2,CASSLVGEPMNTGELFF,TGTGCTAGCAGCTTAGTTGGGGAGCCGATGAACACCGGGGAGCTGTTTTTT
NA,TRBD1,TRBV13,TRBJ2-1,CASSLSGTGFYNEQFF,TGTGCCAGCAGCCTGTCCGGGACAGGCTTCTACAATGAGCAGTTCTTC
NA,TRBD2,TRBV10-1,TRBJ2-3,CASSSGSSGRALHTQYF,TGCGCCAGCAGTAGTGGCAGTAGCGGGAGGGCCCTCCATACGCAGTATTTT
NA,TRBD2,TRBV15,TRBJ2-2,CATRPTEGGLAGNTGELFF,TGTGCCACCAGGCCTACCGAGGGAGGACTAGCGGGTAACACCGGGGAGCTGTTTTTT
NA,NA,TRBV12-5,TRBJ1-1,CASGRGGWAEAFF,TGTGCTAGTGGTCGGGGAGGGTGGGCTGAAGCTTTCTTT
NA,NA,TRBV19,TRBJ2-7,CASRPGTELYEQYF,TGTGCCAGTAGGCCAGGCACAGAACTCTACGAGCAGTACTTC
few,NA,TRBV6-6,TRBJ2-7,CASNEGVLYEQYF,TGTGCCAGCAACGAGGGAGTTCTTTACGAGCAGTACTTC
NA,NA,TRBV7-9,TRBJ2-7,CASSPNTGPGYEQYF,TGTGCCAGCAGCCCAAACACCGGGCCGGGTTACGAGCAGTACTTC
NA,NA,TRBV28,TRBJ1-2,CASSQTTYGYTF,TGTGCCAGCAGCCAGACGACTTATGGCTACACCTTC
NA,NA,TRBV15,TRBJ1-2,CATSRDRGTPVEGYTF,TGTGCCACCAGCAGAGATCGGGGGACGCCGGTGGAGGGCTACACCTTC
NA,NA,TRBV27,TRBJ1-1,CASSLVGPKGTEAFF,TGTGCCAGCAGTTTAGTCGGCCCCAAGGGGACTGAAGCTTTCTTT
NA,NA,TRBV18,TRBJ2-2,CASSGSRSPTGELFF,TGTGCCAGCTCAGGGAGCCGGTCCCCCACCGGGGAGCTGTTTTTT
few,NA,TRBV6-1,TRBJ1-6,CASSGDGFGNSPLHF,TGTGCCAGCAGTGGAGATGGGTTCGGGAATTCACCCCTCCACTTT
NA,NA,TRBV6-1,TRBJ1-1,CASSGPEQLNTEAFF,TGTGCCAGCAGTGGTCCGGAACAGCTGAACACTGAAGCTTTCTTT
NA,NA,TRBV2,TRBJ2-3,CASLDRYTDTQYF,TGTGCCAGTCTTGATCGCTACACAGATACGCAGTATTTT
NA,TRBD1,TRBV7-9,TRBJ2-7,CASSLVGTGGYEQYF,TGTGCCAGCAGCTTAGTGGGGACAGGGGGCTACGAGCAGTACTTC
NA,NA,TRBV2,TRBJ1-6,CASAVGAASPLHF,TGTGCCAGCGCCGTAGGGGCGGCTTCACCCCTCCACTTT
NA,TRBD2,TRBV29-1,TRBJ2-5,CSVVLAGGPGETQYF,TGCAGCGTTGTGCTAGCGGGAGGGCCCGGGGAGACCCAGTACTTC
NA,NA,TRBV6-5,TRBJ2-7,CASSYVGEQYF,TGTGCCAGCAGTTATGTCGGCGAGCAGTACTTC
NA,TRBD2,TRBV25-1,TRBJ2-1,CASKRGSSYNEQFF,TGTGCCAGCAAGCGGGGGAGCTCCTACAATGAGCAGTTCTTC